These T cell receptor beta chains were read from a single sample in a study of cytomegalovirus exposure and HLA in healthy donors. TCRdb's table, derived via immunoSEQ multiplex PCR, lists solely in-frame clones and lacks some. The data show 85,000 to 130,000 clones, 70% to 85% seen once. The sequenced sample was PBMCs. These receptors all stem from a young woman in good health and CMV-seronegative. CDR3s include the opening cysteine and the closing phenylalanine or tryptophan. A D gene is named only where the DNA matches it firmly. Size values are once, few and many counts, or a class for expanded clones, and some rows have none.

TGTGCCAGTAGTAAAAGGGGGTCCACTGAAGCTTTCTTT,CASSKRGSTEAFF,TRBV19,-,TRBJ1-1,-
TGTGCCAGCAGCTCCCGGGACAGGGGGGCCAAAAACATTCAGTACTTC,CASSSRDRGAKNIQYF,TRBV5-4,-,TRBJ2-4,TRBD1
TGTGCCAGCAGCCTGGGACAGGGGGCCTACAATGAGCAGTTCTTC,CASSLGQGAYNEQFF,TRBV7-3,-,TRBJ2-1,TRBD1
TGCGCCAGCAGCCAAGATCCCGGGACTAGTGGCCATGAGCAGTTCTTC,CASSQDPGTSGHEQFF,TRBV4-3,-,TRBJ2-1,TRBD2
TGTGCCAGCAGCTTCTCCGCAGGGTATTCTATCTCTGGGGCCAACGTCCTGACTTTC,CASSFSAGYSISGANVLTF,TRBV11-2,-,TRBJ2-6,-
TGTGCCATCAGTGAAGGGCGGAACGGGGGGTTGGTAGATACGCAGTATTTT,CAISEGRNGGLVDTQYF,TRBV10-3,-,TRBJ2-3,TRBD2
TGTGCTAGTCGGGGACAGGACAATCAGCCCCAGCATTTT,CASRGQDNQPQHF,TRBV12-5,-,TRBJ1-5,TRBD1
TGTGCCAGCAACCTTCGGGGGGGGCCCTCGGTTAGCAATCAGCCCCAGCATTTT,CASNLRGGPSVSNQPQHF,TRBV27,once,TRBJ1-5,-
TGTGCCAGTAGTGCCCCGGGACTAGCAAGAGTTGGGACAGATACGCAGTATTTT,CASSAPGLARVGTDTQYF,TRBV19,-,TRBJ2-3,TRBD2
TGTGCCAGCAGCCGCGATCAACGACAGCCCTACGAGCAGTACTTC,CASSRDQRQPYEQYF,TRBV6-5,-,TRBJ2-7,-
TGTGCCAGCACCAATCCGAGCGGGGGGGGCTACGAGCAGTACTTC,CASTNPSGGGYEQYF,TRBV7-8,once,TRBJ2-7,TRBD2
TGTGCCAGCTCACCAGGCGGGACTAGCGGGAGTGAATACGGCTCCTACAATGAGCAGTTCTTC,CASSPGGTSGSEYGSYNEQFF,TRBV18,-,TRBJ2-1,TRBD2
TGTGCCCGGCCTTTCGATAGCGGGATGAAATCCTACGAGCAGTACTTC,CARPFDSGMKSYEQYF,TRBV21-1,-,TRBJ2-7,-
TGTGCCAGCAGTCAGAGCGGGAGAGCCTACGAGCAGTACTTC,CASSQSGRAYEQYF,TRBV28,-,TRBJ2-7,TRBD2
TGTGCCTGGGGACAGGGGGCTGGCTACACCTTC,CAWGQGAGYTF,TRBV30,once,TRBJ1-2,TRBD1
TGTTCCAGCAGCCAACGACTCGGGGGGGAAGGTGAAAAACTGTTTTTT,CSSSQRLGGEGEKLFF,TRBV7-9,-,TRBJ1-4,-
TGTGCCAGCAGCCGGGACAGGGGGCGTGAGACCCAGTACTTC,CASSRDRGRETQYF,TRBV7-9,-,TRBJ2-5,TRBD1
TGTGCCAGCAGCTCAGGGGTCGAAGGCTACGAGCAGTACTTC,CASSSGVEGYEQYF,TRBV7-8,-,TRBJ2-7,-
TGTGCCAGCAGCCCTGTTAGAGGGGGCATCTTTACTGAAGCTTTCTTT,CASSPVRGGIFTEAFF,TRBV7-9,-,TRBJ1-1,TRBD1
TGTGCCAGCAGCTCGCAGGGACTAGCGGAGATACTCACCGGGGAGCTGTTTTTT,CASSSQGLAEILTGELFF,TRBV7-9,-,TRBJ2-2,TRBD2
TGTGCCAGCAGCTTGTCAGGGTACAATGAGCAGTTCTTC,CASSLSGYNEQFF,TRBV5-5,-,TRBJ2-1,-
TGTGCCAGCAGTTATCGGATAGGGGTTAACACTGAAGCTTTCTTT,CASSYRIGVNTEAFF,TRBV27,-,TRBJ1-1,-
TGCGCCAGGCAGACTATGACCCCGACTAGCGGGAGAACCGGGGAGCTGTTTTTT,CARQTMTPTSGRTGELFF,TRBV4-3,-,TRBJ2-2,TRBD2
TGTGCCAGCAGCGGGGACAGCCGGTACGAGCAGTACTTC,CASSGDSRYEQYF,TRBV9,-,TRBJ2-7,TRBD1
TGTGCCAGTAGTATAGACCTCGGGACAGAGCTGCCCGGGGAGCTGTTTTTT,CASSIDLGTELPGELFF,TRBV19,-,TRBJ2-2,TRBD1
TGTGCCAGCAGTTCACCCACTAGCGGGAGCCGAGAGACCCAGTACTTC,CASSSPTSGSRETQYF,TRBV27,-,TRBJ2-5,TRBD2
TGTGCCAGCAGCTCTGGGACAGGGACGAACACTGAAGCTTTCTTT,CASSSGTGTNTEAFF,TRBV13,-,TRBJ1-1,TRBD1
TGTGCCAGCTCACCGGACAGGGGCCCCTACAATGAGCAGTTCTTC,CASSPDRGPYNEQFF,TRBV18,-,TRBJ2-1,TRBD1
TGTGCCAGCAGTTACTCGCACAGCAATGTAAAAGCTTTCTTT,CASSYSHSNVKAFF,TRBV6-5,-,TRBJ1-1,-
TGTGCCAGCAGGCTGAGGTACATGAACACTGAAGCTTTCTTT,CASRLRYMNTEAFF,TRBV28,-,TRBJ1-1,-
TGTGCCATCAGTGAGAGTGGCGGGGACAGGGGGCCCCTTCGCACAGATACGCAGTATTTT,CAISESGGDRGPLRTDTQYF,TRBV10-3,-,TRBJ2-3,TRBD1
TGTGCCAGCAGCACCTACACAGATACGCAGTATTTT,CASSTYTDTQYF,TRBV7-2,-,TRBJ2-3,-
TGTGCCAGCAGAAACTCACCCGGGACTAGCGGCTACGAGCAGTACTTC,CASRNSPGTSGYEQYF,TRBV7-2,once,TRBJ2-7,TRBD2
TGTGCCAGCAGTGAACAGGGGGCGGGATACGAGCAGTACTTC,CASSEQGAGYEQYF,TRBV2,-,TRBJ2-7,TRBD1
TGTGCCTGGAGTGGGGACAGGGGGGTTACCGGGGAGCTGTTTTTT,CAWSGDRGVTGELFF,TRBV30,-,TRBJ2-2,TRBD1
TGTGCCAGCAGTGAGCAGGGGGCATGGGAGAATGAAAAACTGTTTTTT,CASSEQGAWENEKLFF,TRBV4-2,-,TRBJ1-4,TRBD1
TGTGCCAGCAGCCCCTTTACTAGCGGGGGGATAGTCTACAATGAGCAGTTCTTC,CASSPFTSGGIVYNEQFF,TRBV7-9,-,TRBJ2-1,TRBD2
TGTGCCAGCAGTGAACGGAGGATGAATTACGAGCAGTACTTC,CASSERRMNYEQYF,TRBV2,-,TRBJ2-7,-
TGTGCCAGCAGTTACTCGTTCGGGGCGGGGGAGCAGTACTTC,CASSYSFGAGEQYF,TRBV6-5,-,TRBJ2-7,-
TGTGCCAGCAGTTATCGTCAGACCAAAAACATTCAGTACTTC,CASSYRQTKNIQYF,TRBV6-6,-,TRBJ2-4,-
TGTGCCAGCAGCTCCCCTGGGGACTTTTTTGAGCAGTACTTC,CASSSPGDFFEQYF,TRBV7-9,-,TRBJ2-7,-
TGCGCCAGCAGCTTCACCAGCGAAGATACGCAGTATTTT,CASSFTSEDTQYF,TRBV5-1,-,TRBJ2-3,-
TGTGCCAGCAGTTTGGGGAGCACCCAAGAGACCCAGTACTTC,CASSLGSTQETQYF,TRBV5-4,-,TRBJ2-5,-
TGTGCCAGCAGGGTAACTAGCGGGGGGTACAATGAGCAGTTCTTC,CASRVTSGGYNEQFF,TRBV7-2,once,TRBJ2-1,TRBD2
TGTGCCAGCAGTGAATCTTGGCGGGAGGGCCCTTACAATGAGCAGTTCTTC,CASSESWREGPYNEQFF,TRBV25-1,once,TRBJ2-1,TRBD2